This TCR beta chain came from a study of T cells after yellow fever vaccination. In the study overall: Low-cell-number fractions underwent preparation using SMART-Seq v4 Ultra Low Input.

This clonotype was picked up a small number of times. Antigen specificity is unknown. The CDR3 is made up of 15 amino acids. The ends were cut back, 0 bases at V and 4 bases at J, with 15 bases in the middle. Germline values: CDR1 DFQATT, CDR2 SNEGSKA (reference sequence). Researchers made TCR cDNA using 5'RACE template switching, and this step added a universal primer site and UMIs. One entry per CDR3 protein, called by TCRdb with MiXCR from the 5' RACE reads. The data hold approximately 600,000 distinct CDR3 sequences, with roughly 12% observed a single time. Points from the study as a whole: Weaker in magnitude, the secondary response showed a faster peak on day 5 versus 15. A small share of clonotypes appeared in both CD4 and CD8 compartments.

Sequenced material: PBMCs, taken on the day of the yellow fever booster vaccination. The chain combines TRBV20-1 with TRBJ2-5; possibly TRBD1 for D (6 bases). This clonotype was sampled from a man younger than 40 who received the YFV17D yellow fever vaccine. The CDR3, as DNA: TGCAGTGCTAGAGATTGGTCAGGGGTGGGAGAGACCCAGTACTTC. Translation gives CSARDWSGVGETQYF.